Sequencing of this T cell receptor beta chain was carried out in a study of blood T cells in healthy people across ages. Study-level results: Naive T cell percentage showed a strong correlation with the diversity of TCR beta.

Caucasian individuals from Russia who were healthy and aged about 6 to 95 acted as donors. The authors ran a second PCR of about 7 to 12 cycles using a sample-barcoded 5' primer and a J-beta primer mix. The template-switch adaptor was a 5' adaptor with 12 random nucleotides. It tagged each cDNA molecule. Using its own MiXCR run on the 5' RACE reads, TCRdb lists one record per CDR3 protein. The table records 700,000 or so distinct CDR3 sequences, about 24% of them present only once. V lost 6 bases and J 6 bases, leaving 11 bases between the germline ends. This CDR3 has 13 residues. Per the germline V gene, CDR1 is SNHLY and CDR2 is FYNNEI. Regarding this clonotype: Antigen: not known.

The genes are TRBV2 and TRBJ2-2; D gene ambiguous. The receptor comes from an older man in good health. The sequenced material came from blood. The DNA for the CDR3 is TGTGCCAGCAGGCCCCGTCTAGCCGGGGAGCTGTTTTTT. Amino acids: CASRPRLAGELFF.